This note documents a single T cell receptor (beta chain) sequence. Its antigen is undetermined. The read stops 3 residues short of the end of the CDR3; the missing end is completed from the germline J gene. The data were taken from a study of T cells in women clearing cervical HPV infection. Turning to the study itself: Cases: HPV16-related CIN3 or worse on histology, a couple of invasive cancers. HLA type stays a possible confounder, typing being limited.

Study-wide findings and caveats: It is unknown whether associations predate infection; no effector/memory or HPV-specific sorting.

Average input was roughly 1,200 ng genomic DNA for immunoSEQ TCR beta CDR3 amplification. The method was immunoSEQ multiplex PCR; TCRdb's version includes in-frame clones alone and lacks a portion of them. In total, the table holds 40,000 to 45,000 clones. Germline loops: CDR1 MDHEN, CDR2 SYDVKM. The CDR3 length is 15 residues. The trim removed 3 bases at V and 0 bases at J, leaving 5 bases unmatched. Specimen: blood buffy coat. The rearrangement uses TRBV28 and TRBJ2-7; the match to TRBD1 covers 7 bases. This clonotype originated in a woman between 18 and 75 years old with a cervical HPV16 infection that either progressed to CIN3+ or cleared (not recorded which). CDR3 protein: CASSLAGTVSYEQYF. CDR3 bases read: TGTGCCAGCAGTTTGGCCGGGACAGTCTCCTACGAG.